This T cell receptor beta chain was found in a study of T-cell memory formation after mild COVID-19. Overall study context: Largely, the TCR clusters proved donor specific.

This clonotype was counted only a few times. The antigen is undetermined. In TCRdb, the 5' RACE reads were re-called with MiXCR into one record per CDR3 protein. Here the sample spans under 300,000 distinct CDR3 sequences, over 9% being singletons. The study's findings and limits: While clones contracting from day 15 to 85 were balanced between CD4 and CD8, later expanders leaned CD4+.

This sequence was found in a man aged 18 to 35 who had mild COVID-19 (a few samples of this study predate the infection). Cell type and time point are not known. Sequencing input: PBMCs or a T cell subset sorted from them (not recorded which).

The CDR3 region is CASSPRVLGDGYTF. The CDR3 nucleotides are TGTGCCAGCAGCCCCAGGGTATTAGGTGATGGCTACACCTTC. The chain combines TRBV7-2 with TRBJ1-2; a possible D gene is TRBD1 (5 bases). Per germline, CDR1 SGHTA and CDR2 FQGNSA. CDR3 length: 14 amino acids. Deletions cut 5 bases from V and 6 bases from J, with 16 bases between.